Below, 5 T cell receptor beta chains from the same sample are listed, as sequenced in a study of OX40 agonist ivuxolimab in advanced cancers. Some clones are missing from TCRdb's copy, which holds only in-frame ones; the method was immunoSEQ multiplex PCR. The repertoire holds tens of thousands of clones, about four fifths seen once, with around 1.9% in the top ten. This sample comprised CD4+ or CD8+ T cells sorted from blood, obtained in a trial of the OX40 agonist ivuxolimab. The receptors were sampled from an adult with an advanced solid tumor such as melanoma, head and neck, liver or kidney cancer.

This clone was observed once. This sequence joins TRBV10-3 and TRBJ2-7, with 9 bases lining up with TRBD2. Germline CDR1 reads ENHRY; CDR2 reads SYGVKD. The CDR3 has 13 residues. Trimming cost V 10 bases and J 1 base; bases outside gene matches: 5. Here the CDR3 DNA reads TGTGCCAGTCGGACTAGCGAGTCCTACGAGCAGTACTTC. Translated, it gives CASRTSESYEQYF.

This chain connects TRBV7-9 to TRBJ2-3, with TRBD2 matching 9 bases. After removal of 5 bases from V and 5 bases from J, the junction contained 5 bases not matched to a gene. This CDR3 is 14 amino acids long. Germline CDR1 SEHNR, CDR2 FQNEAQ (reference sequence). The CDR3: CASSREREEDTQYF. For the CDR3, the DNA is TGTGCCAGCAGCCGCGAGCGGGAGGAAGATACGCAGTATTTT. The full variable domain, completed using reference TRBV7-9 and TRBJ2-3, is DTGVSQNPRHKITKRGQNVTFRCDPISEHNRLYWYRQTLGQGPEFLTYFQNEAQLEKSRLLSDRFSAERPKGSFSTLEIQRTEQGDSAMYLCASSREREEDTQYFGPGTRLTVL.

J is TRBJ2-3 and V is TRBV7-9, with 7 bases fitting TRBD1. Germline V lookup: CDR1 SEHNR, CDR2 FQNEAQ (reference sequence). This CDR3 region has 16 residues. The V gene end was trimmed by 5 bases and the J gene end by 1 base; junction bases not matched to a gene: 9. The CDR3 bases are TGTGCCAGCAGCGACAGGGCCAGTCTAGGCACAGATACGCAGTATTTT. It codes for CASSDRASLGTDTQYF.

The gene calls are TRBV11-1 and TRBJ2-2, with 10 nucleotides matching TRBD2. Germline CDR1 and CDR2: SGHAT and FQDESV (reference sequence). The CDR3 loop spans 17 amino acids. The trim removed 1 base at V and 5 bases at J, leaving 7 bases unmatched. CDR3 sequence (DNA): TGTGCCAGCAGCTTAGTTCTAGCGGGAGTTGGAACCGGGGAGCTGTTTTTT. It specifies CASSLVLAGVGTGELFF.

This rearrangement joins TRBV18 to TRBJ1-2; the D is unclear. Trimming removed 6 bases at V and 5 bases at J, with 19 bases between. The CDR3 extends over 15 amino acids. Germline CDR1 reads KGHSH; CDR2 reads LQKENI. CDR3 bases: TGTGCCAGCTCCCCTTTCGGGGTGGATAGATATGGCTACACCTTC. It is translated as CASSPFGVDRYGYTF.